What follows are 26 T cell receptor beta chains derived from one specimen sequenced in a study of blood T cell repertoires in COVID-19. The protocol was immunoSEQ multiplex PCR, while the TCRdb copy is restricted to in-frame clones and leaves out a portion. The sample lists about 36,000 clones, just under 80% occurring once. The sequencing sample was made of peripheral blood. The receptors derive from a man aged 55 to 70 with acute or convalescent COVID-19.

The chain combines TRBV6-5 with TRBJ2-7; possibly TRBD1 for D (6 bases). The CDR3 sequence is 15 residues long. V gave up 5 bases and J gave up 7 bases, with 21 bases separating them. Germline V gene data show CDR1 as MNHEY and CDR2 as SVGAGI. CDR3: CASSQTGTSVWEQYF. The CDR3 nucleotides are TGTGCCAGCAGTCAAACCGGGACATCAGTTTGGGAGCAGTACTTC.

The rearrangement joins TRBV11-3 to TRBJ2-5, with D hard to call. Deletions cut 4 bases from V and 3 bases from J, with 18 bases between. The CDR3 is 16 residues long. Germline assignment: CDR1 SGHNT and CDR2 YENEEA. For the CDR3, the DNA is TGTGCCAGCAGCTCTTGGGTGGGCCCTGACGAAGAGACCCAGTACTTC. Protein sequence: CASSSWVGPDEETQYF.

This chain joins TRBV6-5 and TRBJ2-3; 7 bases match TRBD2. The CDR3 totals 15 residues. Per germline, CDR1 MNHEY and CDR2 SVGAGI. J gave up 3 bases and V 2 bases, and 5 bases lay outside the gene matches. The CDR3, as DNA: TGTGCCAGCAGTTACAGCGGGACGGGGACAGATACGCAGTATTTT. Translation: CASSYSGTGTDTQYF.

The chain carries TRBV7-2 and TRBJ2-7; TRBD1 aligns across 9 bases. The CDR3 has 13 amino acids. CDR1 is SGHTA, CDR2 FQGNSA, per germline. V lost 5 bases to trimming and J lost 9 bases; unmatched junction nucleotides: 8. The CDR3, as DNA: TGTGCCAGCAGCGTCCGGGACAGGGACTTGCAGTACTTC. This sequence encodes CASSVRDRDLQYF.

The genes are TRBV5-5 and TRBJ2-7, with a tentative D call TRBD1 (5 bases). Deletions cut 0 bases from V and 6 bases from J, with 16 bases between. This CDR3 contains 15 residues. The V gene's germline CDR1 is SGHKS and CDR2 YYEKEE (reference sequence). As DNA, the CDR3 is TGTGCCAGCAGCTTGGGGGGCCAGGTTGGTGTCGAGCAGTACTTC. It yields the protein CASSLGGQVGVEQYF.

V and J are TRBV4-2 and TRBJ2-3; 12 nucleotides line up with TRBD2. Per the germline V gene, CDR1 is LGHNA and CDR2 is YNFKEQ. V was clipped by 2 bases and J by 5 bases; unmatched bases: 11. The CDR3 is 18 residues long. CDR3 region: CASSQQMTSGRLGDTQYF. DNA of the CDR3: TGTGCCAGCAGCCAACAAATGACTAGCGGGAGATTGGGAGATACGCAGTATTTT.

The CDR3 reads CASSPGQLGRYEQYF. For the CDR3, the DNA is TGCGCCAGCAGTCCTGGACAGCTTGGGCGATACGAGCAGTACTTC. The chain recombines TRBV10-1 with TRBJ2-7, with a tentative D call TRBD1 (6 bases). Trimming stripped 5 bases from V and 4 bases from J, with 18 bases between. The germline CDR1 and CDR2 sequences are WNHNN and SYGVQD (reference sequence). This CDR3 region has 15 residues.

The rearrangement links TRBV19 to TRBJ2-7, with TRBD2 identical over 12 bases. Germline values: CDR1 LNHDA, CDR2 SQIVND (reference sequence). The CDR3 spans 18 residues. V trimming: 4 bases; J trimming: 0 bases; junction bases outside the gene matches: 10. The CDR3 DNA reads TGTGCCAGTAGTAGGGACGGCGGACTAGCGGGACTCTCCTACGAGCAGTACTTC. Translating gives CASSRDGGLAGLSYEQYF.

This chain connects TRBV14 to TRBJ2-2, with a tentative D call TRBD1 (6 bases). Per germline, CDR1 SGHDN and CDR2 FVKESK. This CDR3 has 15 amino acids. Trimming removed 5 bases at V and 5 bases at J, with 15 bases between. The CDR3 coding sequence is TGTGCCAGCAGCGTTTCGAGGGGGTCAACCGGGGAGCTGTTTTTT. Translation gives CASSVSRGSTGELFF. Looking up the rest from reference TRBV14 and TRBJ2-2 gives the full variable domain: EAGVTQFPSHSVIEKGQTVTLRCDPISGHDNLYWYRRVMGKEIKFLLHFVKESKQDESGMPNNRFLAERTGGTYSTLKVQPAELEDSGVYFCASSVSRGSTGELFFGEGSRLTVL.

This clone has a handful of counts. V is TRBV5-4 and J is TRBJ1-5; tentative D call: TRBD1 (6 bases). Germline V CDR1 and CDR2: SGHNT, YYREEE (reference sequence). The CDR3 loop spans 15 amino acids. V lost 4 bases and J 1 base, leaving 12 bases between the germline ends. The CDR3 loop reads CASSVQGMSNQPQHF. The CDR3 DNA reads TGTGCCAGCAGCGTTCAGGGGATGAGCAATCAGCCCCAGCATTTT.

In this sample, this clone turned up a few times. This rearrangement joins TRBV11-3 to TRBJ1-1; D ambiguous. In germline, CDR1 is SGHNT, CDR2 YENEEA. Trimming stripped 3 bases from V and 1 base from J, with 6 bases between. The CDR3 is 13 residues long. The CDR3 nucleotides read TGTGCCAGCAGCTTTTCAGGGAACACTGAAGCTTTCTTT. It encodes CASSFSGNTEAFF.

The chain combines TRBV19 with TRBJ1-5; 9 nucleotides agree with TRBD1. The germline CDR1 and CDR2 sequences are LNHDA and SQIVND (reference sequence). Germline trimming cut 6 bases from V and 1 base from J; bases unmatched to any gene: 4. The CDR3 covers 15 residues. CDR3 sequence (DNA): TGTGCCAGTAGCTCGGACAGGGGAAGCAATCAGCCCCAGCATTTT. Amino acids: CASSSDRGSNQPQHF.

The chain links TRBV5-1 to TRBJ1-1, with D tentatively TRBD1 (6 bases). The CDR3 has 15 amino acids. V lost 1 base and J lost 4, with 14 bases in between. From germline, CDR1 is SGHRS and CDR2 YFSETQ. DNA for the CDR3: TGCGCCAGCAGCTTGCGGATTGGGGGCATCACTGAAGCTTTCTTT. Translated: CASSLRIGGITEAFF.

The chain carries TRBV27 and TRBJ1-2; a weak D match, TRBD1 (6 bases). The CDR3 consists of 14 residues. Germline CDR1 MNHEY, CDR2 SMNVEV (reference sequence). V shed 2 bases and J shed 6 bases, with 13 bases lying between them. The chain's CDR3 is CASSLGGARDGYTF. The DNA for the CDR3 is TGTGCCAGCAGTTTAGGGGGGGCAAGAGATGGCTACACCTTC.

The chain is built from TRBV10-1 and TRBJ2-5; D might be TRBD2 (6 bases). Trimming took off 4 bases at V and 5 bases at J, with 11 bases between the two ends. This CDR3 region has 13 residues. Looked up from germline, CDR1 is WNHNN and CDR2 is SYGVQD (reference sequence). Here the CDR3 reads CASSVGSRETQYF. The CDR3 DNA reads TGCGCCAGCAGTGTCGGGAGTCGTGAGACCCAGTACTTC.

The chain employs TRBV20-1 and TRBJ2-5, with a possible D match to TRBD2 (5 bases). The CDR3 totals 14 residues. In germline, CDR1 is DFQATT, CDR2 SNEGSKA (reference sequence). The V gene lost 3 bases and the J gene lost 4 bases, with 15 bases spanning the gap. CDR3 amino acids: CSASSPWGVETQYF. The CDR3 nucleotides read TGCAGTGCTAGTTCCCCGTGGGGAGTAGAGACCCAGTACTTC.

The chain links TRBV4-1 to TRBJ2-7, with 8 bases matching TRBD1. Looked up from germline, CDR1 is MGHRA and CDR2 is YSYEKL. V shed 1 base, J shed 9 bases, and the junction held 5 bases outside the gene matches. The CDR3 spans 13 residues. The CDR3 bases are TGCGCCAGCAGCCAAGCAGACAGGGGTGGGCAGTACTTC. Encoded protein: CASSQADRGGQYF.

V gene TRBV3-1 (or the pseudogene TRBV3-2) combines with J gene TRBJ2-1; D may be TRBD2 (6 bases). V lost 4 bases and J 7 bases, leaving 11 bases between the germline ends. CDR1 and CDR2 from the germline V gene are LGHDT and YNNKEL (reference sequence). This CDR3 comprises 13 residues. The CDR3 DNA reads as TGTGCCAGCAGCCCAATTCGGGGGAATGAGCAGTTCTTC. Its translation is CASSPIRGNEQFF.

This clone occurred once. This CDR3 reads CATSRTSGNEQFF. As DNA, the CDR3 is TGTGCCACCAGCAGGACTAGCGGTAATGAGCAGTTCTTC. This chain links TRBV15 with TRBJ2-1; 9 bases line up with TRBD2. Trimming took 3 bases from V and 7 from J; bases not matched to a gene: 1. CDR1 is LNHNV and CDR2 is YYDKDF in the germline V gene (reference sequence). CDR3 length: 13 amino acids.

The chain links TRBV11-3 to TRBJ1-1, with D tentatively TRBD1 (5 bases). This CDR3 comprises 14 residues. V was trimmed by 0 bases and J by 1 base, leaving 6 bases between them. Per germline, CDR1 SGHNT and CDR2 YENEEA. The CDR3 sequence is CASSLEQGNTEAFF. The CDR3 region has the DNA TGTGCCAGCAGCTTAGAGCAGGGGAACACTGAAGCTTTCTTT.

CDR3 protein: CASSERGGRETQYF. The DNA of the CDR3 is TGCGCCAGCAGTGAACGGGGGGGCCGAGAGACCCAGTACTTC. The chain joins TRBV10-2 to TRBJ2-5, with 8 bases lining up with TRBD2. Per the germline V gene, CDR1 is WSHSY and CDR2 is SAAADI. The CDR3 has 14 residues. With 3 bases clipped from V and 4 bases from J, the junction kept 4 bases outside the gene matches.

This clone turned up a few times. The rearrangement links TRBV25-1 to TRBJ1-4, with a tentative D call TRBD1 (6 bases). The CDR3 consists of 18 residues. Germline values: CDR1 MGHDK, CDR2 SYGVNS. Trimming cost V 0 bases and J 10 bases, with 24 bases left between them. CDR3 amino acids: CASSEYSLRGRSDGKLFF. The CDR3 coding sequence is TGTGCCAGCAGTGAATACAGCCTCAGGGGTCGGTCAGACGGAAAACTGTTTTTT.

The V call is TRBV30, the J call TRBJ1-3; the match to TRBD1 covers 8 bases. The CDR3 runs to 15 residues. V was clipped by 2 bases and J by 2 bases; unmatched bases: 5. The germline V gene has CDR1 GTSNPN and CDR2 SVGIG (reference sequence). CDR3 DNA sequence: TGTGCCTGGAGTCCTCTACAGGGGGCTGGAAACACCATATATTTT. Amino acid sequence: CAWSPLQGAGNTIYF.

A few counts support this clone. The chain has TRBV19 and TRBJ2-5, with TRBD2 matching over 9 bases. CDR1 and CDR2 (germline): LNHDA, SQIVND (reference sequence). J gave up 5 bases and V 5 bases, and 12 bases lay outside the gene matches. The CDR3 has 16 residues. This chain's CDR3 is CASSQGLAGFQETQYF. For the CDR3, the DNA is TGTGCCAGTAGTCAAGGCCTAGCGGGATTTCAGGAGACCCAGTACTTC.

This rearrangement joins TRBV7-9 to TRBJ1-1; TRBD1 aligns across 8 bases. The germline V gene has CDR1 SEHNR and CDR2 FQNEAQ (reference sequence). The CDR3 is 12 amino acids. V was clipped by 4 bases and J by 8 bases; unmatched bases: 3. CDR3: CASSSDRVEAFF. Here the CDR3 DNA reads TGTGCCAGCAGCTCGGACAGGGTGGAAGCTTTCTTT.

The rearrangement uses TRBV9 and TRBJ2-2; D ambiguous. Trimming left V 0 bases short and J 0 bases short, with 6 bases between. Germline-derived CDR1 and CDR2 are SGDLS and YYNGEE. The CDR3 extends over 15 amino acids. The chain's CDR3 is CASSVASANTGELFF. The CDR3 bases are TGTGCCAGCAGCGTAGCCAGCGCGAACACCGGGGAGCTGTTTTTT.